This T cell receptor beta chain was identified in a study of shared clonotypes between healthy human individuals. Study overall: A couple of female and a few male donors aged 18 to 49 were enrolled.

The germline V gene has CDR1 MNHNS and CDR2 SASEGT. The CDR3 extends over 13 amino acids. V gave up 5 bases and J gave up 1 base, with 8 bases separating them. At the deep level, the assay was run. The data were produced by immunoSEQ multiplex PCR, yet TCRdb's version contains in-frame clones alone and is incomplete. The sample lists 2 million to 3 million clones; over 85% were seen once. Naive CD45RA+ and memory CD45RA-negative subsets were split from CD4+ cells. The clonotype originates from a man younger than 35 in good health. Some clones in this sample may be carry-over from other donors' samples. The sample consisted of naive CD4+ T cells from PBMCs. Subset in this sample: CD45RA+ positively selected. The chain is built from TRBV6-1 and TRBJ1-1; D gene unclear. The CDR3: CASSRQQNTEAFF. CDR3 bases: TGTGCCAGCAGTAGGCAGCAGAACACTGAAGCTTTCTTT.